The present T cell receptor (beta chain) was sequenced within a study of blood T cell repertoires in COVID-19. Study-wide context: The origin of the acute and convalescent COVID-19 samples was the United States, Italy and Spain.

Libraries were prepared by immunoSEQ multiplex PCR; TCRdb keeps only in-frame clonotypes and omits some of them. The table lists about 300,000 clones, approximately 85% of them singletons. Sequences were obtained from peripheral blood. The receptor's source is a human donor in a cohort sampled during active COVID-19.

CDR3 coding DNA: TGTGCCAGCAGCTTAGCGGGGACAGTCATTCAGTACTTC. As protein: CASSLAGTVIQYF. The chain carries TRBV7-8 and TRBJ2-4; 7 nucleotides agree with TRBD1. Trimming at V came to 0 bases and at J to 9 bases, leaving 2 bases not matched to a gene. There are 13 residues in the CDR3. Germline V gene sequence: CDR1 SGHVS, CDR2 FQNEAQ.